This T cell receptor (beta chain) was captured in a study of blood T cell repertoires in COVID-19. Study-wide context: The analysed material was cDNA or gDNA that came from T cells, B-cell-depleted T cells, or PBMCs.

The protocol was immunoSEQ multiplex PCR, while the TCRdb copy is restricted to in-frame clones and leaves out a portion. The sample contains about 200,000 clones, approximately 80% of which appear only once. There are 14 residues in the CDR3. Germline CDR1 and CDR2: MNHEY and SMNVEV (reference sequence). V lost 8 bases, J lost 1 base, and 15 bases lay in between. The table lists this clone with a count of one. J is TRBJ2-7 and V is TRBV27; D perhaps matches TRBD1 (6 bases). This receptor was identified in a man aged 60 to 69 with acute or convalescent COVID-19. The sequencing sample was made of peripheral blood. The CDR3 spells CASCRNRDSYEQYF. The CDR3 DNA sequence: TGTGCCAGCTGTCGTAACAGGGATTCCTACGAGCAGTACTTC.